This TCR beta chain was retrieved from a study of vaccination effects on CD4 cells after COVID-19. Generated by immunoSEQ multiplex PCR, the TCRdb table keeps only in-frame clones and is missing some. Here the sample spans tens of thousands of clones, around 70% being singletons. In this sample, this clone turned up a few times. Antigen: not known. Germline lookup yields CDR1 MNHEY and CDR2 SMNVEV (reference sequence). The CDR3 covers 14 residues. Trimming removed 5 bases from V and 6 bases from J, with 16 bases in between. The ViraFEST assay expanded antigen-specific CD4+ T cells with viral peptide pools before sequencing. Isolation of CD4+ T cells took place after approximately 10 days of culture.

Material: CD4+ T cells from PBMCs cultured with HCoV-229E spike peptides, obtained before COVID-19 vaccination. V is TRBV27 and J is TRBJ1-2; tentatively, D is TRBD1 (6 bases). This sequence originates from a human donor who received a COVID-19 vaccine. This CDR3 reads CASSTRRQVDGYTF. The CDR3 nucleotides are TGTGCCAGCAGTACACGCCGACAGGTTGATGGCTACACCTTC.